Below are 19 T cell receptor beta chains sequenced from a single sample in a study of blood T cell repertoires in COVID-19. Sequencing used immunoSEQ multiplex PCR; TCRdb keeps in-frame clones, though not all of them. The repertoire holds tens of thousands of clones, with approximately 85% as singletons. The sample comprised peripheral blood. These receptors all come from a man aged 65 to 85 with acute or convalescent COVID-19.

The rearrangement links TRBV2 to TRBJ2-2; 7 nucleotides agree with TRBD1. This CDR3 is 14 amino acids long. The V gene's germline CDR1 is SNHLY and CDR2 FYNNEI. V was pared by 7 bases and J by 3 bases, with 5 bases of the junction left unmatched. CDR3 in DNA: TGTGCCAGCAAAGGGGACAGAGACACCGGGGAGCTGTTTTTT. Residues: CASKGDRDTGELFF.

The V gene is TRBV6-5, the J gene TRBJ2-2; D remains unclear. V was trimmed by 6 bases and J by 4 bases, leaving 15 bases between them. This CDR3 is built from 15 residues. CDR1 and CDR2 (germline): MNHEY, SVGAGI. DNA for the CDR3: TGTGCCAGCAGCCGCAGCAGGTCGAGCACCGGGGAGCTGTTTTTT. The encoded protein is CASSRSRSSTGELFF.

J is TRBJ2-3 and V is TRBV15, with a possible D match to TRBD1 (6 bases). Trimming took 6 bases from V and 1 from J, leaving 14 bases between them. Germline CDR1 and CDR2: LNHNV and YYDKDF (reference sequence). This CDR3 spans 15 amino acids. The CDR3 sequence is CATSSNRVGTDTQYF. The DNA for the CDR3 is TGTGCCACCAGTTCGAACAGGGTGGGCACAGATACGCAGTATTTT. Complete variable domain (other parts from reference TRBV15 and TRBJ2-3): DAMVIQNPRYQVTQFGKPVTLSCSQTLNHNVMYWYQQKSSQAPKLLFHYYDKDFNNEADTPDNFQSRRPNTSFCFLDIRSPGLGDTAMYLCATSSNRVGTDTQYFGPGTRLTVL.

The chain couples TRBV9 to TRBJ2-2, with D unresolved. Between the trimmed V and J ends, which lost 4 bases and 5 bases, there was a span of 21 bases. Per germline, CDR1 SGDLS and CDR2 YYNGEE. The CDR3 spans 17 residues. In DNA, the CDR3 is TGTGCCAGCAGCCCCATTGGTGACTTTCGAACAACCGGGGAGCTGTTTTTT. Translating it yields CASSPIGDFRTTGELFF. The full variable domain, with the rest looked up from reference TRBV9 and TRBJ2-2, is DSGVTQTPKHLITATGQRVTLRCSPRSGDLSVYWYQQSLDQGLQFLIQYYNGEERAKGNILERFSAQQFPDLHSELNLSSLELGDSALYFCASSPIGDFRTTGELFFGEGSRLTVL.

The CDR3 nucleotides are TGCAGTGCTAGTAACCCGGGACAGTTAAACTATGGCTACACCTTC. Protein sequence: CSASNPGQLNYGYTF. The chain has TRBV20-1 and TRBJ1-2; 7 positions agree with TRBD1. With 3 bases clipped from V and 2 bases from J, the junction kept 9 bases outside the gene matches. The CDR3 has 15 amino acids. Germline CDR1 and CDR2: DFQATT and SNEGSKA (reference sequence).

The chain is built from TRBV18 and TRBJ2-1, with D possibly being TRBD1 (6 bases). This CDR3 region has 13 residues. The V gene lost 6 bases and the J gene lost 5 bases, with 11 bases spanning the gap. The germline CDR1 and CDR2 sequences are KGHSH and LQKENI. CDR3 sequence reads: CASSEQGNNEQFF. In DNA form, the CDR3 reads TGTGCCAGCTCCGAACAGGGTAACAATGAGCAGTTCTTC.

The chain recombines TRBV6-5 with TRBJ2-3; TRBD2 might be the D (6 bases). CDR1 is MNHEY and CDR2 is SVGAGI in the germline V gene. This CDR3 has 13 amino acids. V was trimmed by 7 bases and J by 6 bases, leaving 14 bases between them. CDR3: CASTPGASDTQYF. The CDR3 DNA sequence: TGTGCCAGCACACCGGGAGCCTCGGATACGCAGTATTTT.

The chain combines TRBV2 with TRBJ2-1, with 7 bases identical to TRBD2. Trimming removed 4 bases from V and 5 bases from J; junction bases left unmatched: 2. This CDR3 has 13 amino acids. Germline CDR1 is SNHLY and CDR2 is FYNNEI. In nucleotides, the CDR3 is TGTGCCAGCAGTGGACTAGCAAACAATGAGCAGTTCTTC. This codes for CASSGLANNEQFF.

This chain links TRBV18 with TRBJ2-3, with 10 bases fitting TRBD2. Germline V lookup: CDR1 KGHSH, CDR2 LQKENI. The CDR3 consists of 15 residues. J was trimmed by 5 bases and V by 4 bases; bases with no gene match: 6. The CDR3 DNA reads TGTGCCAGCTCACGGCTAGCGGGAGTTATAGATACGCAGTATTTT. Amino acid sequence: CASSRLAGVIDTQYF.

This clone has just one count. The chain uses TRBV29-1 and TRBJ1-1; D uncertain. The V end was cut by 7 bases, the J end by 7 bases, with 13 bases between. The CDR3 totals 11 residues. Germline lookup yields CDR1 SQVTM and CDR2 ANQGSEA. The DNA of the CDR3 is TGCAGCGCTAGGTTGGGCCTTGAAGCTTTCTTT. Amino acid sequence: CSARLGLEAFF.

This clone has a single count. The V call is TRBV5-1, the J call TRBJ1-4, with TRBD1 matching 10 bases. V was pared by 0 bases and J by 7 bases, with 3 bases of the junction left unmatched. The CDR3 is 15 residues long. Germline V gene data show CDR1 as SGHRS and CDR2 as YFSETQ. As DNA, the CDR3 is TGCGCCAGCAGCTTGGCCGGGGACAGGGGTGAAAAACTGTTTTTT. Its translation is CASSLAGDRGEKLFF.

The chain has TRBV7-2 and TRBJ2-1, with 9 bases aligning to TRBD1. Trimming removed 5 bases from V and 3 bases from J; junction bases left unmatched: 8. Germline V CDR1 and CDR2: SGHTA, FQGNSA. CDR3 length equals 16 residues. CDR3 sequence (DNA): TGTGCCAGCAGCCCCCCCGGGACAGGGAACTACAATGAGCAGTTCTTC. This codes for CASSPPGTGNYNEQFF. Filled out from reference TRBV7-2 and TRBJ2-1, the complete variable domain reads GAGVSQSPSNKVTEKGKDVELRCDPISGHTALYWYRQSLGQGLEFLIYFQGNSAPDKSGLPSDRFSAERTGGSVSTLTIQRTQQEDSAVYLCASSPPGTGNYNEQFFGPGTRLTVL.

The chain joins TRBV5-5 to TRBJ1-6; a possible D gene is TRBD1 (5 bases). CDR1 is SGHKS, CDR2 YYEKEE, per germline (reference sequence). The V gene lost 0 bases and the J gene lost 10 bases, with 14 bases spanning the gap. The CDR3 consists of 15 residues. The CDR3 region is CASSLEPGMGSPLHF. Written as DNA, the CDR3 is TGTGCCAGCAGCTTGGAACCAGGGATGGGCTCACCCCTCCACTTT. Supplemented by reference TRBV5-5 and TRBJ1-6, the full variable domain reads DAGVTQSPTHLIKTRGQQVTLRCSPISGHKSVSWYQQVLGQGPQFIFQYYEKEERGRGNFPDRFSARQFPNYSSELNVNALLLGDSALYLCASSLEPGMGSPLHFGNGTRLTVT.

This rearrangement joins TRBV6-5 to TRBJ2-1; 7 nucleotides match TRBD2. The germline CDR1 and CDR2 sequences are MNHEY and SVGAGI. The CDR3 contains 16 residues. V was pared by 0 bases and J by 5 bases, with 7 bases of the junction left unmatched. CDR3 sequence reads: CASSYSTREAHNEQFF. In DNA, the CDR3 is TGTGCCAGCAGTTACTCGACACGGGAGGCCCACAATGAGCAGTTCTTC.

This chain uses TRBV7-2 with TRBJ1-3, with a weak D call TRBD1 (5 bases). Germline V gene data show CDR1 as SGHTA and CDR2 as FQGNSA. This CDR3 spans 13 amino acids. The V and J ends lost 4 bases and 3 bases respectively, with 7 bases between them. This chain's CDR3 is CASSSGFGNTIYF. The CDR3 region has the DNA TGTGCCAGCAGCTCAGGGTTTGGAAACACCATATATTTT.

The J gene is TRBJ2-1, the V gene TRBV5-1, with unresolved D. Trimming left V 6 bases short and J 8 bases short, with 15 bases between. The CDR3 is 13 residues long. The V gene's germline CDR1 is SGHRS and CDR2 YFSETQ. CDR3 sequence reads: CASNPASSYEQFF. As DNA, the CDR3 is TGCGCCAGCAACCCGGCTAGTTCCTATGAGCAGTTCTTC.

Notes on this clone: The junction differs from germline at one of its ends, possibly a read error. The chain couples TRBV3-1 (or the pseudogene TRBV3-2) to TRBJ1-2; 7 bases are a match to TRBD1. This CDR3 comprises 13 residues. Germline values: CDR1 LGHDT, CDR2 YNNKEL (reference sequence). The CDR3 sequence is CASNQSKGAGYTF. The CDR3 DNA reads as TGTGCCAGCAACCAATCAAAGGGGGCCGGCTACACCTTC.

The chain recombines TRBV27 with TRBJ2-1, with 13 bases identical to TRBD2. This CDR3 comprises 18 residues. V dropped 1 base and J dropped 3; count of bases not matched to a gene: 6. Per the germline V gene, CDR1 is MNHEY and CDR2 is SMNVEV (reference sequence). CDR3 region: CASSLLRTSGRDYNEQFF. CDR3 bases: TGTGCCAGCAGTTTATTGCGGACTAGCGGGAGAGACTACAATGAGCAGTTCTTC.

This clone was recorded only once. The rearrangement joins TRBV6-5 to TRBJ2-1, with 9 bases identical to TRBD2. Trimming removed 5 bases from V and 12 bases from J; junction bases left unmatched: 8. Germline values: CDR1 MNHEY, CDR2 SVGAGI. The CDR3 is 13 residues long. The CDR3 coding sequence is TGTGCCAGCAGTAAGCCGCCGGGACTAGCGCAGTTCTTC. Its protein is CASSKPPGLAQFF.